The clone carrying this T cell receptor (beta chain) appeared a few times. Individual cDNA molecules each received unique molecular identifiers attached to them. TCRdb itself ran the 5' RACE reads through MiXCR, one entry per CDR3 protein. The sample contains about 30,000 distinct CDR3 sequences, around 7% of which appear only once. These data come from a study of early T cells in non-severe SARS-CoV-2 infection. Study background: Investigators sequenced bulk RNA drawn from unsorted whole blood, and chains remained unpaired.

Trimming took off 5 bases at V and 7 bases at J, with 12 bases between the two ends. The length of the CDR3 is 13 residues. Germline V gene sequence: CDR1 MDHEN, CDR2 SYDVKM. Material for sequencing was whole blood. This clonotype was obtained from an adult who was a healthcare worker with PCR-confirmed SARS-CoV-2 infection or an uninfected control (not recorded which). The chain recombines TRBV28 with TRBJ2-1, with unresolved D. CDR3 residues: CASSTHGANEQFF. The CDR3, as DNA: TGTGCCAGCAGTACACATGGAGCGAATGAGCAGTTCTTC.